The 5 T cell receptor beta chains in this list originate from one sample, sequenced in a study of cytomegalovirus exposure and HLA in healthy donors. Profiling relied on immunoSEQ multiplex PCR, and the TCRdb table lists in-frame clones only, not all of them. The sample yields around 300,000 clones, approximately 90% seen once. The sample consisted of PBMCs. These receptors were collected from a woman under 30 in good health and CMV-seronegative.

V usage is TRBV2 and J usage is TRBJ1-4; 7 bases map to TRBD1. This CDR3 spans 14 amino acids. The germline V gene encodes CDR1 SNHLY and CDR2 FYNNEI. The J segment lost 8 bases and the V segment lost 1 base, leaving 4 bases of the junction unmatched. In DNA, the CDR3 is TGTGCCAGCAGTGAAGGGGGACAGCGGGAAAAACTGTTTTTT. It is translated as CASSEGGQREKLFF. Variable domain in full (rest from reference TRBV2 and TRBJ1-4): EPEVTQTPSHQVTQMGQEVILRCVPISNHLYFYWYRQILGQKVEFLVSFYNNEISEKSEIFDDQFSVERPDGSNFTLKIRSTKLEDSAMYFCASSEGGQREKLFFGSGTQLSVL.

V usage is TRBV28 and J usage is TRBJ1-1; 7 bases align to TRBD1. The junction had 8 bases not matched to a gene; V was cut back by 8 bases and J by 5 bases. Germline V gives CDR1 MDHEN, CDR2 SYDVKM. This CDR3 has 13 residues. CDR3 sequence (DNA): TGTGCCAGCTTTAGGGGGCATGGGACTGAAGCTTTCTTT. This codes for CASFRGHGTEAFF. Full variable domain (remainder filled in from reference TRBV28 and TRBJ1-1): DVKVTQSSRYLVKRTGEKVFLECVQDMDHENMFWYRQDPGLGLRLIYFSYDVKMKEKGDIPEGYSVSREKKERFSLILESASTNQTSMYLCASFRGHGTEAFFGQGTRLTVV.

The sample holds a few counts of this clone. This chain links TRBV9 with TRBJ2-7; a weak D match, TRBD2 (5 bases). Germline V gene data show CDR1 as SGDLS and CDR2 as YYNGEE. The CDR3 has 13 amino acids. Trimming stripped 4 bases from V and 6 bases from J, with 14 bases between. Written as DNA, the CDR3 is TGTGCCAGCAGCCCTAGCTTGGGCCTCGAGCAGTACTTC. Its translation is CASSPSLGLEQYF.

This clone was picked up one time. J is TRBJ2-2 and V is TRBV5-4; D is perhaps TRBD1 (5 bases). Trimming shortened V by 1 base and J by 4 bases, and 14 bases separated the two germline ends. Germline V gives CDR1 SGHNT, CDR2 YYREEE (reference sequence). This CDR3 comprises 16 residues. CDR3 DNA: TGTGCCAGCAGCTTGCCTGGAACGCAGGGCACCGGGGAGCTGTTTTTT. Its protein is CASSLPGTQGTGELFF.

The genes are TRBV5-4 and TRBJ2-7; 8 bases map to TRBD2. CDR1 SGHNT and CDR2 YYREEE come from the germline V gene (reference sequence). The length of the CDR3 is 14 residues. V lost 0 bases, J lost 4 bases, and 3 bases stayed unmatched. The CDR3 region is CASSLGSGKYEQYF. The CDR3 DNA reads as TGTGCCAGCAGCTTGGGTAGCGGGAAGTACGAGCAGTACTTC. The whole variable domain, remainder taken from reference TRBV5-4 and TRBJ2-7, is ETGVTQSPTHLIKTRGQQVTLRCSSQSGHNTVSWYQQALGQGPQFIFQYYREEENGRGNFPPRFSGLQFPNYSSELNVNALELDDSALYLCASSLGSGKYEQYFGPGTRLTVT.